These 27 T cell receptor beta chains came from one sample sequenced in a study of post-analysis software for immune sequencing data. Points from the study as a whole: Comparison of patients with controls showed a handful of TRBV segments more frequent in patients, TRBV5-6, TRBV5-1 and TRBV20-1 among them.

The antigens these receptors bind are not known. TCR beta libraries were prepared from cDNA with unique molecular identifiers. A single record per CDR3 protein comes from TCRdb applying MiXCR to the PCR reads. Among 700,000 to 900,000 distinct CDR3 sequences listed, about half were seen once. The specimen was blood. Receptors originate from a girl between 5 and 17 years old with multiple sclerosis.

Worth noting for this clonotype: Its ends do not fully match the called genes, so a read error is possible. The V and J genes are TRBV18 and TRBJ1-2; a possible D gene is TRBD1 (5 bases). The CDR3 runs to 15 residues. Germline V gives CDR1 KGHSH, CDR2 LQKENI. CDR3 amino acids: CASSPDGTADYSYTF. CDR3 coding DNA: TGTGCCAGCTCACCCGACGGGACCGCCGACTATAGCTACACCTTC. Full variable domain (remainder filled in from reference TRBV18 and TRBJ1-2): NAGVMQNPRHLVRRRGQEARLRCSPMKGHSHVYWYRQLPEEGLKFMVYLQKENIIDESGMPKERFSAEFPKEGPSILRIQQVVRGDSAAYFCASSPDGTADYSYTFGSGTRLTVV.

The V call is TRBV20-1, the J call TRBJ2-5; 10 bases agree with TRBD1. The CDR3 length is 15 residues. The V and J ends lost 6 bases and 1 base, in that order; junction bases with no gene match: 8. Germline V lookup: CDR1 DFQATT, CDR2 SNEGSKA (reference sequence). The chain's CDR3 is CSALRTGGFQETQYF. The CDR3 DNA is TGCAGTGCCCTAAGGACAGGGGGTTTCCAAGAGACCCAGTACTTC.

This clonotype was counted only a few times. The chain combines TRBV29-1 with TRBJ2-3; tentatively, D is TRBD2 (6 bases). CDR3 length: 14 residues. Looked up from germline, CDR1 is SQVTM and CDR2 is ANQGSEA. V was cut by 6 bases and J by 3 bases, with 16 bases left in between. CDR3 coding DNA: TGCAGCGTGCCGCCTAAAGGGAGGACAGATACGCAGTATTTT. Protein product: CSVPPKGRTDTQYF.

CDR3: CAIHWTATNEKLFF. CDR3 bases: TGCGCCATCCACTGGACAGCAACTAATGAAAAACTGTTTTTT. The rearrangement links TRBV5-1 to TRBJ1-4; tentatively, D is TRBD1 (6 bases). Deletions cut 9 bases from V and 0 bases from J, with 12 bases between. Germline lookup yields CDR1 SGHRS and CDR2 YFSETQ. This CDR3 region has 14 residues.

The chain uses TRBV28 and TRBJ2-7, with 9 bases that match TRBD2. There are 17 residues in the CDR3. J gave up 0 bases and V 3 bases, and 9 bases lay outside the gene matches. Germline CDR1 is MDHEN and CDR2 is SYDVKM. The DNA of the CDR3 is TGTGCCAGCAGTTTGTCCCTTGGCGGGAGGGCCTCCTACGAGCAGTACTTC. Encoded protein: CASSLSLGGRASYEQYF. The whole variable domain, remainder taken from reference TRBV28 and TRBJ2-7, is DVKVTQSSRYLVKRTGEKVFLECVQDMDHENMFWYRQDPGLGLRLIYFSYDVKMKEKGDIPEGYSVSREKKERFSLILESASTNQTSMYLCASSLSLGGRASYEQYFGPGTRLTVT.

V and J are TRBV28 and TRBJ2-2; D tentatively reads TRBD1 or TRBD2 (5 bases each). The CDR3 runs 15 residues. Germline CDR1 and CDR2: MDHEN and SYDVKM. Trimming took off 9 bases at V and 1 base at J, with 15 bases between the two ends. CDR3 in DNA: TGTGCCAGGGTCCGAGGGGCCTTGAACACCGGGGAGCTGTTTTTT. Its protein is CARVRGALNTGELFF. Filled out from reference TRBV28 and TRBJ2-2, the complete variable domain reads DVKVTQSSRYLVKRTGEKVFLECVQDMDHENMFWYRQDPGLGLRLIYFSYDVKMKEKGDIPEGYSVSREKKERFSLILESASTNQTSMYLCARVRGALNTGELFFGEGSRLTVL.

The chain combines TRBV27 with TRBJ2-1, with TRBD2 matching over 9 bases. In germline, CDR1 is MNHEY, CDR2 SMNVEV (reference sequence). Unmatched junction bases numbered 17, after V lost 0 bases and J lost 5 bases. The CDR3 runs to 20 residues. The CDR3 DNA follows: TGTGCCAGCAGTTTATCATCAGCGGGAGGTCCAGTTAGGGTAAACAATGAGCAGTTCTTC. Its translation is CASSLSSAGGPVRVNNEQFF.

In this sample, this clonotype turned up a few times. CDR3 protein: CASGSAIWDNEQFF. The CDR3 coding sequence is TGTGCCAGCGGCTCCGCAATTTGGGACAATGAGCAGTTCTTC. This sequence joins TRBV6-6 and TRBJ2-1; D gene unclear. V was cut by 8 bases and J by 5 bases, with 16 bases left in between. The CDR3 is 14 amino acids. The germline CDR1 and CDR2 sequences are MNHNY and SVGAGI (reference sequence).

The chain couples TRBV3-1 to TRBJ2-5, with D possibly matching TRBD2 (5 bases). Gene TRBJ2-7 matches the end of the DNA better, so the J call may be wrong. The CDR3 is made up of 15 amino acids. CDR1 and CDR2 from the germline V gene are LGHDT and YNNKEL (reference sequence). The CDR3 protein is CASSHEAEVPYEQYF. For the CDR3, the DNA is TGTGCCAGCAGCCACGAAGCGGAGGTCCCCTACGAGCAGTACTTC.

The V and J genes are TRBV27 and TRBJ2-1; 8 bases line up with TRBD2. After removal of 5 bases from V and 2 bases from J, the junction contained 5 bases not matched to a gene. Germline CDR1 and CDR2: MNHEY and SMNVEV (reference sequence). The CDR3 runs 15 residues. As DNA, the CDR3 is TGTGCCAGCAGTGACATAGCGGGAACCTACAATGAGCAGTTCTTC. This codes for CASSDIAGTYNEQFF.

The chain combines TRBV12-3 or TRBV12-4 with TRBJ2-1; TRBD1 matches 7 bases. The DNA end lines up better with TRBJ2-7; the J call may be wrong. The CDR3 consists of 15 residues. CDR3 loop: CASSLGGGQINEQYF. In nucleotides, the CDR3 is TGTGCCAGCAGTTTGGGTGGGGGACAGATCAACGAGCAGTACTTC.

The V and J genes are TRBV7-9 and TRBJ2-7, with 7 bases matching TRBD2. Germline loops: CDR1 SEHNR, CDR2 FQNEAQ (reference sequence). J gave up 2 bases and V 5 bases, and 6 bases lay outside the gene matches. This CDR3 comprises 14 residues. The CDR3 reads CASSPRGVPYEQYF. For the CDR3, the DNA is TGTGCCAGCAGCCCCCGGGGGGTTCCCTACGAGCAGTACTTC.

CDR3 in amino acids: CASSLDAGGPNEQYF. Here the CDR3 DNA reads TGCGCCAGCAGCTTGGACGCAGGGGGGCCAAATGAGCAGTACTTC. The chain combines TRBV5-1 with TRBJ2-5, with D possibly being TRBD1 (7 bases). There are 15 residues in the CDR3. V was trimmed by 0 bases and J by 11 bases, leaving 20 bases between them. Germline CDR1 SGHRS, CDR2 YFSETQ. Complete variable domain (other parts from reference TRBV5-1 and TRBJ2-5): KAGVTQTPRYLIKTRGQQVTLSCSPISGHRSVSWYQQTPGQGLQFLFEYFSETQRNKGNFPGRFSGRQFSNSRSEMNVSTLELGDSALYLCASSLDAGGPNEQYFGPGTRLLVL.

The chain joins TRBV28 to TRBJ2-1; the match to TRBD2 covers 13 bases. The CDR3 is made up of 18 amino acids. Germline assignment: CDR1 MDHEN and CDR2 SYDVKM. Trimming took 5 bases from V and 5 from J; bases not matched to a gene: 12. The CDR3 bases are TGTGCCAGCAGTCCCCGGGGACTAGCGGGACTCGCGAACAATGAGCAGTTCTTC. As protein: CASSPRGLAGLANNEQFF.

This clonotype was counted many times. V usage is TRBV20-1 and J usage is TRBJ2-2; the match to TRBD2 covers 9 bases. The germline V gene encodes CDR1 DFQATT and CDR2 SNEGSKA (reference sequence). The CDR3 loop spans 15 amino acids. The ends lost 0 bases at V and 5 bases at J; junction bases unmatched: 4. DNA of the CDR3: TGCAGTGCTAGAGACCCGGGACTAGCAACCGGGGAGCTGTTTTTT. This codes for CSARDPGLATGELFF.

The CDR3 nucleotides are TGTGCCAGCAGTGAAGCGGATGAAGGCTTTGCGGTTGGTGAGCAGTTCTTC. It codes for CASSEADEGFAVGEQFF. This sequence joins TRBV6-1 and TRBJ2-1; D remains ambiguous. CDR1 and CDR2 (germline): MNHNS, SASEGT. V was trimmed by 0 bases and J by 9 bases, leaving 21 bases between them. The CDR3 covers 17 residues.

This chain links TRBV20-1 with TRBJ2-5; 11 nucleotides agree with TRBD2. The CDR3 consists of 16 residues. V was pared by 2 bases and J by 5 bases, with 10 bases of the junction left unmatched. Per the germline V gene, CDR1 is DFQATT and CDR2 is SNEGSKA (reference sequence). CDR3 in amino acids: CSARLASGRHRETQYF. CDR3 DNA: TGCAGTGCTAGACTGGCTAGCGGGAGGCATAGGGAGACCCAGTACTTC.

The gene calls are TRBV6-1 and TRBJ2-3; TRBD1 aligns across 10 bases. V dropped 1 base and J dropped 1; count of bases not matched to a gene: 5. CDR1 and CDR2 (germline): MNHNS, SASEGT. This CDR3 has 17 amino acids. The CDR3: CASSEGWGTGGTDTQYF. CDR3 nucleotide sequence: TGTGCCAGCAGTGAAGGATGGGGGACAGGGGGCACAGATACGCAGTATTTT.

The chain employs TRBV24-1 and TRBJ1-2, with 9 positions matching TRBD1. This CDR3 has 16 residues. Per germline, CDR1 KGHDR and CDR2 SFDVKD. J lost 2 bases, V lost 4 bases, and 7 bases had no gene match. In nucleotides, the CDR3 is TGTGCCACCAGTGACTCGACCGGGACAGGGAACTATGGCTACACCTTC. It translates to CATSDSTGTGNYGYTF.

V usage is TRBV30 and J usage is TRBJ1-1; 7 bases agree with TRBD1. CDR1 GTSNPN and CDR2 SVGIG come from the germline V gene (reference sequence). This CDR3 is built from 12 residues. Trimming at V came to 5 bases and at J to 7 bases, leaving 7 bases not matched to a gene. The CDR3 sequence is CAWHRGSSEAFF. As DNA, the CDR3 is TGTGCCTGGCACAGGGGTTCGAGTGAAGCTTTCTTT.

V gene TRBV12-3 or TRBV12-4 combines with J gene TRBJ1-4; no clear D gene. V was trimmed by 4 bases and J by 0 bases, leaving 9 bases between them. CDR3 length: 15 amino acids. The CDR3 protein is CASSWAFATNEKLFF. The CDR3 DNA follows: TGTGCCAGCAGTTGGGCCTTTGCAACTAATGAAAAACTGTTTTTT.

The chain recombines TRBV12-3 or TRBV12-4 with TRBJ2-1, with 8 positions matching TRBD1. CDR3 size: 15 residues. Losses at the gene ends were 5 bases for V and 10 bases for J; bases not matched to a gene: 13. CDR3 nucleotide sequence: TGTGCCAGCAGTCTCTCGGGACAGGCCTTCCAAGAGCAGTTCTTC. Translation gives CASSLSGQAFQEQFF.

The gene calls are TRBV6-1 and TRBJ2-1, with 8 bases that match TRBD1. With 6 bases clipped from V and 6 bases from J, the junction kept 19 bases outside the gene matches. This CDR3 comprises 18 residues. Germline V gene sequence: CDR1 MNHNS, CDR2 SASEGT. The CDR3 reads CASSLQGQATPGSNEQFF. The DNA for the CDR3 is TGTGCCAGCAGCCTTCAGGGACAGGCGACTCCCGGATCCAATGAGCAGTTCTTC.

The chain is built from TRBV12-3 or TRBV12-4 and TRBJ2-7; TRBD1 matches 8 bases. J lost 5 bases, V lost 7 bases, and 13 bases had no gene match. The CDR3 runs 15 residues. The CDR3 protein is CASTSDGDRRHEQYF. The CDR3 region has the DNA TGTGCCAGCACCTCTGATGGGGACAGGCGGCACGAGCAGTACTTC.

V gene TRBV10-2 combines with J gene TRBJ2-1; TRBD2 matches 9 bases. The V gene end was trimmed by 5 bases and the J gene end by 4 bases; junction bases not matched to a gene: 9. The CDR3 covers 16 residues. Germline V gene lookup returns CDR1 WSHSY and CDR2 SAAADI. CDR3 DNA: TGCGCCAGCAGTTCAATTGGACTAGCGAAGTACAATGAGCAGTTCTTC. Translated: CASSSIGLAKYNEQFF.

CDR3: CASSYLTSPDTQYF. The CDR3 nucleotides read TGTGCCAGCAGTTATCTGACTAGCCCAGATACGCAGTATTTT. The chain carries TRBV28 and TRBJ2-3, with 7 bases aligning to TRBD2. The V segment lost 4 bases and the J segment 4 bases; nucleotides outside the gene matches: 5. This CDR3 is 14 amino acids long. Germline CDR1 is MDHEN and CDR2 is SYDVKM.

The CDR3 region has the DNA TGCAGTGCCCGAACTAGCGGACCCTCCTACAATGAGCAGTACTTC. This translates into CSARTSGPSYNEQYF. This chain links TRBV20-1 with TRBJ2-1, with 8 bases that match TRBD2. The better agreement between TRBJ2-7 and the DNA end casts doubt on the J call. Germline values: CDR1 DFQATT, CDR2 SNEGSKA (reference sequence). The CDR3 sequence is 15 residues long.